This T cell receptor (beta chain) emerged from a study of blood T cell repertoires in COVID-19. Study context: COVID-19 samples collected from the United States, Italy and Spain covered acute and convalescent phases. T cells, B-cell-depleted T cells, or PBMCs supplied cDNA or gDNA.

This CDR3 region has 13 residues. Trimming shortened V by 2 bases and J by 6 bases, and 8 bases separated the two germline ends. From germline, CDR1 is LGHDT and CDR2 YNNKEL (reference sequence). As handled by the study authors: Reference gene primer amplification in the assay estimated nucleated cell counts. Repertoires were generated with immunoSEQ multiplex PCR, while TCRdb's copy carries only in-frame clones and drops some. V and J calls and clone size are as listed in that table; D and trimming were resolved from the DNA. The data show more than 90,000 clones, approximately 78% seen once. This sequence was found in a man aged 65 to 85 with acute or convalescent COVID-19. Sequenced: peripheral blood. This chain connects TRBV3-1 (or the pseudogene TRBV3-2) to TRBJ1-5; D is ambiguous. CDR3 nucleotide sequence: TGTGCCAGCAGCCAAACGGAGGGTCAGCCCCAGCATTTT. The encoded protein is CASSQTEGQPQHF.